The T cell receptor (beta chain) described here comes from a study of T cells in Graves' hyperthyroidism and ophthalmopathy. The CDR3 is 14 amino acids. Trimming at V came to 7 bases and at J to 7 bases, leaving 9 bases not matched to a gene. The germline CDR1 and CDR2 sequences are MDHEN and SYDVKM. Amplification yielded TCR beta CDR3 regions, with RNA transcripts as the source. The primer set for the first-round RT-PCR of the TCR CDR3 was HTBI. From the multiplex PCR reads, TCRdb called clonotypes with MiXCR, one entry per CDR3 protein. The table has about 290,000 distinct CDR3 sequences, 13% to 15% seen once.

The clonotype was recovered from a woman between 50 and 59 years old with Graves' hyperthyroidism that later progressed to Graves' ophthalmopathy. Material for sequencing was blood. The chain uses TRBV28 and TRBJ2-7, with 11 positions matching TRBD1. For the CDR3, the DNA is TGTGCCAGCACCGGGGGACAGGGGGGTGGGGAGCAGTACTTC. This translates into CASTGGQGGGEQYF.